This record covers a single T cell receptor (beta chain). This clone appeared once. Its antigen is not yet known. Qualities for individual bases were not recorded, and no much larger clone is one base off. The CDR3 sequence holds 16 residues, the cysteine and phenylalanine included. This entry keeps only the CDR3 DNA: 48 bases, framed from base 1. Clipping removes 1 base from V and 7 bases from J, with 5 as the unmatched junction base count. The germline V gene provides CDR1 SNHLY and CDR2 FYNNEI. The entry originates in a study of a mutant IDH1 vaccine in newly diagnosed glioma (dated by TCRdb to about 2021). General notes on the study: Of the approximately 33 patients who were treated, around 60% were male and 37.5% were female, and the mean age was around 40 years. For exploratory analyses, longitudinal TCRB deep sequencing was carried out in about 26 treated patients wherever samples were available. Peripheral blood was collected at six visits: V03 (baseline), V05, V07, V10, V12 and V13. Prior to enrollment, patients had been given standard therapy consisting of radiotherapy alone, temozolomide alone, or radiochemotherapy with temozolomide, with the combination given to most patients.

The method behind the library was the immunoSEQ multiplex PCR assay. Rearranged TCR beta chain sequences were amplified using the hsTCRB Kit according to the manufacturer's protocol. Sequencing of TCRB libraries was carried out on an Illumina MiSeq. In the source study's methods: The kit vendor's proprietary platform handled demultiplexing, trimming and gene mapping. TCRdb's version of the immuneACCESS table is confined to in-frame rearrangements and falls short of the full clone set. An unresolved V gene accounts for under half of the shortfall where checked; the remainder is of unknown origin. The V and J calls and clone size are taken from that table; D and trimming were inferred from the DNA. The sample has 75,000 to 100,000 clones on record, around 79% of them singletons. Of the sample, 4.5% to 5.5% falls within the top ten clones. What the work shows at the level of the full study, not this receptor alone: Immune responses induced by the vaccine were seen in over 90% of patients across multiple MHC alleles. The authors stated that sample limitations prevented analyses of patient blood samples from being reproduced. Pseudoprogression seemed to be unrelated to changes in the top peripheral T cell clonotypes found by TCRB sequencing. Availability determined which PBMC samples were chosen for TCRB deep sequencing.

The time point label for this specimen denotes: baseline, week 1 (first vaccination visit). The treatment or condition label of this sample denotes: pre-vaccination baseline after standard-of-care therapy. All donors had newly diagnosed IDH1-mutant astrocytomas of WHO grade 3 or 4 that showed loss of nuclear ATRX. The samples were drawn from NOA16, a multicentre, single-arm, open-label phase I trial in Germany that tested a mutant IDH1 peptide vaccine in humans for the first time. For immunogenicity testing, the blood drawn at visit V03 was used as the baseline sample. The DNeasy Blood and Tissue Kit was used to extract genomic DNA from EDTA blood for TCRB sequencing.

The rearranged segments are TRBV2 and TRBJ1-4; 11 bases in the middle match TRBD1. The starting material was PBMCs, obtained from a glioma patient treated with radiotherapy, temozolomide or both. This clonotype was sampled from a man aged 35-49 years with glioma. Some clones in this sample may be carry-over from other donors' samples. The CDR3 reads CASSEEGGTGGEKLFF. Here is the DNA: TGTGCCAGCAGTGAAGAGGGTGGGACAGGGGGTGAAAAACTGTTTTTT.